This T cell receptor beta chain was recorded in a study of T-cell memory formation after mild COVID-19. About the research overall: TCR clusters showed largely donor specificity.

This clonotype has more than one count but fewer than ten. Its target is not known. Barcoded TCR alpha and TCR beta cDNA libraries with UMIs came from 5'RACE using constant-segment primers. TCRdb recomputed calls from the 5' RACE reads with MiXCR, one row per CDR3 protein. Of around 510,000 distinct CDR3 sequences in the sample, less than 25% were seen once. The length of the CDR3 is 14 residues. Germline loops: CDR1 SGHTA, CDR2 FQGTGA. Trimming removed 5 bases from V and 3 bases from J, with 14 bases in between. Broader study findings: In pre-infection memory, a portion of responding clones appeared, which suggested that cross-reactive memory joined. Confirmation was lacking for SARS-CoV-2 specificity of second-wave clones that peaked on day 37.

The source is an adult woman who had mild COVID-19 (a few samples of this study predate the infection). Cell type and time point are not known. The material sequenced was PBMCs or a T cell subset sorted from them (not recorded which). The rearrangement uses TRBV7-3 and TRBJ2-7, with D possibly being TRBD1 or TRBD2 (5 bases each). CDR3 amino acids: CASSPSSGGYEQYF. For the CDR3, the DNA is TGTGCCAGCAGCCCCTCCTCTGGGGGCTACGAGCAGTACTTC.